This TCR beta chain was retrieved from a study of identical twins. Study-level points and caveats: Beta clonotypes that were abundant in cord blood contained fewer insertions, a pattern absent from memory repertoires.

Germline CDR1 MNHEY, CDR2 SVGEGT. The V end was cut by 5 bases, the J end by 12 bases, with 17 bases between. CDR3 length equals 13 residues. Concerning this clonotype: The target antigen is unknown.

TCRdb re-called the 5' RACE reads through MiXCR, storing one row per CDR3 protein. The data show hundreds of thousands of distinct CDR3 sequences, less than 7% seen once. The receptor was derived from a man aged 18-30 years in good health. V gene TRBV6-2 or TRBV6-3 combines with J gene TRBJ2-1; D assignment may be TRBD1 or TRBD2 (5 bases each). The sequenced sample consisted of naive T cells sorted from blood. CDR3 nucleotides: TGTGCCAGCAGTATAGATTCCGGGGCAGCGCAGTTCTTC. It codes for CASSIDSGAAQFF.